The entry that follows covers one TCR beta chain sequence. Its antigen is as yet unknown. One junction end disagrees with the germline gene, perhaps due to a read error. The sample comes from a study of T cells in pancreatic ductal adenocarcinoma. General study findings and limits: Compared with tumor, blood showed more total productive templates and around 8-fold more clonotypes. Comparisons of tumor and blood clonality may show falsely lower tumor diversity.

This CDR3 spans 14 amino acids. CDR1 is SNHLY and CDR2 is FYNNEI in the germline V gene. Assay used: immunoSEQ multiplex PCR; TCRdb lists only in-frame clones, some missing. The table has around 100,000 clones, about 95% seen once. No neoadjuvant therapy was given to the selected pancreatic ductal adenocarcinoma patients before their surgery. The chain links TRBV2 to TRBJ2-7; weak D call: TRBD2 (6 bases). The specimen was PBMCs. The sequence derives from a human donor with pancreatic ductal adenocarcinoma. The CDR3 loop is CASSAGTPSSEQYF. The DNA of the CDR3 is TGTGCCAGCAGCGCCGGGACTCCCTCCTCCGAGCAGTACTTC.